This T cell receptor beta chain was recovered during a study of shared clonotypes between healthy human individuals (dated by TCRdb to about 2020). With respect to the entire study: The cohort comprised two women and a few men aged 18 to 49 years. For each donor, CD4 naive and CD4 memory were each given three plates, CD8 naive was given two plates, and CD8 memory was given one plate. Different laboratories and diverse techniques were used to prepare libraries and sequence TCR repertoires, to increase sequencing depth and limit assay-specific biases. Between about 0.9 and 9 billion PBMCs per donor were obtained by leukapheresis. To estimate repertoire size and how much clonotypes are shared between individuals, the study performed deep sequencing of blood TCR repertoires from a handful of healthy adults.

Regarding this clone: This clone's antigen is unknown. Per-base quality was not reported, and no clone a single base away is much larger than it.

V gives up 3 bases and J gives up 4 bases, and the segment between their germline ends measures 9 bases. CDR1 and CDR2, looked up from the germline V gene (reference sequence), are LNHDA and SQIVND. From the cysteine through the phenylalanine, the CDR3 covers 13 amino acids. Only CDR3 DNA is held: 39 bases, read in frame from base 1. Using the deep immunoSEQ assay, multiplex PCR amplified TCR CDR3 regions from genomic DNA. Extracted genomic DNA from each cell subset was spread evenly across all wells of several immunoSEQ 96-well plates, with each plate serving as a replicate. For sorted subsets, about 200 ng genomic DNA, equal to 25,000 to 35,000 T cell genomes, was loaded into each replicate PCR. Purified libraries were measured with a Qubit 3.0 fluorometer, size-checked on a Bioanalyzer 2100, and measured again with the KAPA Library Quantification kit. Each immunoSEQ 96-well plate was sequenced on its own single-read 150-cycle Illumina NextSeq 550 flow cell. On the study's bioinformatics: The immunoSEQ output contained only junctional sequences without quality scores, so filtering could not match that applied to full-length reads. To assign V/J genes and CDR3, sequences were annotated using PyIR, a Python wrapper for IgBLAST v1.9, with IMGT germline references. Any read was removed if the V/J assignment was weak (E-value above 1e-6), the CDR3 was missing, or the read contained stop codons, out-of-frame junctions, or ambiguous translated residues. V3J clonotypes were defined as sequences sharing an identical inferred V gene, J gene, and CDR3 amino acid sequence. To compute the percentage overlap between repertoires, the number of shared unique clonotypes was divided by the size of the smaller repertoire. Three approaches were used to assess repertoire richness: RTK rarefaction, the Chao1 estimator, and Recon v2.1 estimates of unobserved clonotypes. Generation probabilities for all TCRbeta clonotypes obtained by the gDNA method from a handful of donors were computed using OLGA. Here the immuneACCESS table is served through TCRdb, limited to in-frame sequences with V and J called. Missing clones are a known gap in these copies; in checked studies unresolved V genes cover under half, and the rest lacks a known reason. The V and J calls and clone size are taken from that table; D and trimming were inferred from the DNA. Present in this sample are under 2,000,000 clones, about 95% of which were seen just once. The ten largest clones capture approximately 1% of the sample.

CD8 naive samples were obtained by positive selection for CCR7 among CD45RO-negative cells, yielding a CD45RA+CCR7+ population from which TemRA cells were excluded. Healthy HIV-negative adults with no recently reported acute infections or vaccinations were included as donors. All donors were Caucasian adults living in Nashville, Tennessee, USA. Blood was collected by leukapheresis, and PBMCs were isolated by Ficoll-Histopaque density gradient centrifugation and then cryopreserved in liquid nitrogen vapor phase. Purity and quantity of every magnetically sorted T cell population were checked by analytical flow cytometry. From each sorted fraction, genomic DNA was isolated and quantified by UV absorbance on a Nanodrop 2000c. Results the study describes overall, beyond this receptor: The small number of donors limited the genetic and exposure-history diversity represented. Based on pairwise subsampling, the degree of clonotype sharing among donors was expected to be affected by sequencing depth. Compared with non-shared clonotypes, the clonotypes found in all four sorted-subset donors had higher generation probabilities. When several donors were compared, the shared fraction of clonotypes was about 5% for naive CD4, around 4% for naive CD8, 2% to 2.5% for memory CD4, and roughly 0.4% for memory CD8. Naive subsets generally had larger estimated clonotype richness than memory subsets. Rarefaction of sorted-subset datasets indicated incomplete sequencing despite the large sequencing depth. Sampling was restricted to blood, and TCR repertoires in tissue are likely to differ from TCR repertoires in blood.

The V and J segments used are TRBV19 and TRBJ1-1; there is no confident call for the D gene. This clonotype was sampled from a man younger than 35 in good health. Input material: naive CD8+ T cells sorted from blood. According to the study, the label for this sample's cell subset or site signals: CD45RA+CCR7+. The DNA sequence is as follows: TGTGCCAGTAGTATTGTGAGTGGCACTGAAGCTTTCTTT. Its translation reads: CASSIVSGTEAFF. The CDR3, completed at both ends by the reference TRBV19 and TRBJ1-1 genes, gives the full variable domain DGGITQSPKYLFRKEGQNVTLSCEQNLNHDAMYWYRQDPGQGLRLIYYSQIVNDFQKGDIAEGYSVSREKKESFPLTVTSAQKNPTAFYLCASSIVSGTEAFFGQGTRLTVV.